Shown below are 3 T cell receptor beta chains from a single sample sequenced in a study of T cells after yellow fever vaccination. TCRdb independently ran MiXCR on the 5' RACE reads; one entry per CDR3 protein. The sample carries some 100,000 distinct CDR3 sequences, 7.2% recorded once. Sequences were derived from CD4+ T cells sorted from PBMCs, sampled 45 days after the first yellow fever vaccination. These receptors came from a man between 18 and 29 years old who received the YFV17D yellow fever vaccine.

This clonotype was picked up many times. The rearrangement joins TRBV11-1 to TRBJ2-1, with TRBD2 identical over 12 bases. J lost 3 bases, V lost 3 bases, and 6 bases had no gene match. Germline V gene sequence: CDR1 SGHAT, CDR2 FQDESV (reference sequence). The CDR3 runs 17 residues. This CDR3 reads CASSFRLAGEYYNEQFF. CDR3 nucleotide sequence: TGTGCCAGCAGCTTCCGACTAGCGGGGGAATACTACAATGAGCAGTTCTTC. Supplemented by reference TRBV11-1 and TRBJ2-1, the full variable domain reads EAEVAQSPRYKITEKSQAVAFWCDPISGHATLYWYRQILGQGPELLVQFQDESVVDDSQLPKDRFSAERLKGVDSTLKIQPAELGDSAMYLCASSFRLAGEYYNEQFFGPGTRLTVL.

This clonotype was observed at least ten times. V is TRBV4-2 and J is TRBJ2-3; the D gene is possibly TRBD2 (5 bases). V shed 0 bases and J shed 0 bases, with 16 bases lying between them. The CDR3 covers 18 residues. Germline V gene data show CDR1 as LGHNA and CDR2 as YNFKEQ. The CDR3 nucleotides read TGTGCCAGCAGCCAAGACGGCGGAGCGGTTACTAGCACAGATACGCAGTATTTT. This codes for CASSQDGGAVTSTDTQYF.

J is TRBJ1-1 and V is TRBV9; weak D call: TRBD1 (5 bases). The CDR3 is made up of 13 amino acids. Germline V gene data show CDR1 as SGDLS and CDR2 as YYNGEE. V was cut by 1 base and J by 8 bases, with 12 bases left in between. CDR3 sequence: CASSVQGGGEAFF. For the CDR3, the DNA is TGTGCCAGCAGCGTACAGGGAGGTGGCGAAGCTTTCTTT.